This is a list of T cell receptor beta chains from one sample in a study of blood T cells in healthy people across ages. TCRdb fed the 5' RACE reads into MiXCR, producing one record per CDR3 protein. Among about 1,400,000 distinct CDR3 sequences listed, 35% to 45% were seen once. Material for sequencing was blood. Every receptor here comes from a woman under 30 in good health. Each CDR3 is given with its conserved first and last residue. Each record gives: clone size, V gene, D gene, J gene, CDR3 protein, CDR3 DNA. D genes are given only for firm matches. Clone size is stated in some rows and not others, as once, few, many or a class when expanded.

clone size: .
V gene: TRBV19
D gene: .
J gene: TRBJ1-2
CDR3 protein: CASSEAGQTYGYTF
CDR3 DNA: TGTGCCAGTAGTGAAGCCGGACAGACCTATGGCTACACCTTC

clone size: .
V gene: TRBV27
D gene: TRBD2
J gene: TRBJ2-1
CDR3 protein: CASSFRLAGGPSEQFF
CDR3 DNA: TGTGCCAGCAGTTTCCGACTAGCGGGGGGGCCTAGTGAGCAGTTCTTC

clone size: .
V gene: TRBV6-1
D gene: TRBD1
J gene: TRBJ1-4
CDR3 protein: CASSDGGQGVEKLFF
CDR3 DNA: TGTGCCAGCAGTGATGGGGGACAGGGAGTTGAAAAACTGTTTTTT

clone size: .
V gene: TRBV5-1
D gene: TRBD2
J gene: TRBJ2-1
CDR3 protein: CASSSSGSRENEQFF
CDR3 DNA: TGCGCCAGCAGCTCTAGCGGGAGTCGGGAGAATGAGCAGTTCTTC

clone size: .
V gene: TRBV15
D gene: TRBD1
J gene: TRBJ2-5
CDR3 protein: CATSQSPGQQETQYF
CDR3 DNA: TGTGCCACCAGCCAATCTCCGGGACAGCAAGAGACCCAGTACTTC

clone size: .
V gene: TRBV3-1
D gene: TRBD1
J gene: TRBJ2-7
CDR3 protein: CASSHKIPGQKRYEQYF
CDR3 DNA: TGTGCCAGCAGCCATAAAATACCGGGACAGAAAAGATACGAGCAGTACTTC

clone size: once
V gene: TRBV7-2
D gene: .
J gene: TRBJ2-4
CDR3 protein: CASSSDVLGGKYF
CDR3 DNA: TGTGCCAGCAGCTCCGATGTTTTGGGAGGAAAGTACTTC

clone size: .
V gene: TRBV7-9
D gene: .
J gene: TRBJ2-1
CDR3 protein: CASSFTGEISYNEQFF
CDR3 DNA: TGTGCCAGCAGCTTTACGGGGGAGATCTCCTACAATGAGCAGTTCTTC

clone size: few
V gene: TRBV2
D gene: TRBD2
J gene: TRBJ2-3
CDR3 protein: CASSGSSGPGTDTQYF
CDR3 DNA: TGTGCCAGCAGTGGTTCTAGCGGGCCAGGCACAGATACGCAGTATTTT

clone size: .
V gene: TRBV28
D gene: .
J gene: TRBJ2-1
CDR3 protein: CASSLAQGVFNEQFF
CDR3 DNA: TGTGCCAGCAGTTTAGCACAGGGTGTTTTCAATGAGCAGTTCTTC

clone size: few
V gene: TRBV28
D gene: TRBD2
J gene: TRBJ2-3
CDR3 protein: CASSLSLSGATDTQYF
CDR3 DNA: TGTGCCAGCAGTTTATCCCTTAGCGGGGCCACAGATACGCAGTATTTT

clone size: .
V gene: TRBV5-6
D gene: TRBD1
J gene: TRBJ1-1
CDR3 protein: CASSLGQGVLNTEAFF
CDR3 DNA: TGTGCCAGCAGCTTGGGGCAGGGGGTCTTAAACACTGAAGCTTTCTTT

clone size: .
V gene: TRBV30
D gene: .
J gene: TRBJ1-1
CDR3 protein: CAWSSGRMNTEAFF
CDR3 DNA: TGTGCCTGGAGTTCCGGAAGGATGAACACTGAAGCTTTCTTT

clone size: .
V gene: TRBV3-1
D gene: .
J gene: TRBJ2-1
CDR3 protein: CASSQEVGSYNEQFF
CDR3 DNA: TGTGCCAGCAGCCAAGAAGTAGGCTCCTACAATGAGCAGTTCTTC

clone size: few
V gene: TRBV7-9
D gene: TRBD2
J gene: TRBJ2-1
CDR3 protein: CASDFAGAYNEQFF
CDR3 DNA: TGTGCCAGCGACTTCGCGGGAGCCTACAATGAGCAGTTCTTC

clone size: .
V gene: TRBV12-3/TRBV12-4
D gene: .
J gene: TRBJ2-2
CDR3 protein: CASSLAGTPVGTGELFF
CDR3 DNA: TGTGCCAGCAGTTTGGCCGGGACACCGGTGGGAACCGGGGAGCTGTTTTTT

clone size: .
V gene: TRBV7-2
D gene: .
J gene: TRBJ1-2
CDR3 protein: CASNDGDLGDLYGYTF
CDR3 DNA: TGTGCCAGCAACGACGGGGACCTGGGGGATCTCTATGGCTACACCTTC

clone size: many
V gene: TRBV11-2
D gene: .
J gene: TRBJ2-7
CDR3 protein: CASSLGQRYEQYF
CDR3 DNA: TGTGCCAGCAGCTTAGGACAACGCTACGAGCAGTACTTC

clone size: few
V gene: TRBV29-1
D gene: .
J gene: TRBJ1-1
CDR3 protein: CSGAKNTEAFF
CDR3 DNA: TGCAGCGGCGCAAAGAACACTGAAGCTTTCTTT

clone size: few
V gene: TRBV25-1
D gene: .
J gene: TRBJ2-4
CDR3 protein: CASSESAAQYF
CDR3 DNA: TGTGCCAGCAGTGAATCGGCGGCCCAGTACTTC

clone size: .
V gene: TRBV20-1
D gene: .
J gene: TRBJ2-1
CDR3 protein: CSARPRGGEIEQFF
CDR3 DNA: TGCAGTGCTAGACCGAGAGGTGGGGAAATTGAGCAGTTCTTC

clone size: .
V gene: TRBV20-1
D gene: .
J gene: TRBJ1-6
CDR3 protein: CSARDRGSPALHF
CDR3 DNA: TGCAGTGCTAGAGATCGGGGGTCCCCGGCCCTCCACTTT

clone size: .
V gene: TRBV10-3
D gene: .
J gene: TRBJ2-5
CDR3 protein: CAISDPSGVQETQYF
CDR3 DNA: TGTGCCATCAGTGATCCCAGCGGAGTCCAAGAGACCCAGTACTTC

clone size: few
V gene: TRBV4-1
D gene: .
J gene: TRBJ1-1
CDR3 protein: CASSLNSYTEAFF
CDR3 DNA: TGCGCCAGCAGCCTCAATTCCTACACTGAAGCTTTCTTT

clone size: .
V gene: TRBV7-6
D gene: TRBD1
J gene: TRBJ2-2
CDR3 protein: CASSLGTATNTGELFF
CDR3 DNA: TGTGCCAGCAGCCTCGGGACAGCCACGAACACCGGGGAGCTGTTTTTT

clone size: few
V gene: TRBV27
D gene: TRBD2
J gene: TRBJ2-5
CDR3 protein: CASSHQRDSYNEQYF
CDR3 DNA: TGTGCCAGCAGTCACCAGCGGGACTCCTACAATGAGCAGTACTTC

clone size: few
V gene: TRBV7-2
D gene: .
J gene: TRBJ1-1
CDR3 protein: CASSSQSLNTEAFF
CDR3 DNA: TGTGCCAGCAGCTCACAGTCGTTGAACACTGAAGCTTTCTTT

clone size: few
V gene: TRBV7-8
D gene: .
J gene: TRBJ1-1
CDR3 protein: CASGRERGTEAFF
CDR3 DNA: TGTGCCAGCGGCCGAGAGCGGGGCACTGAAGCTTTCTTT

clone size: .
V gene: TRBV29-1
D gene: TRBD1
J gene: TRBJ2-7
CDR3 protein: CSVVTGEAYEQYF
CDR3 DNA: TGCAGCGTTGTAACAGGGGAAGCCTACGAGCAGTACTTC

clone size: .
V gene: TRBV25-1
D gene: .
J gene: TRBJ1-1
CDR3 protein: CASSSRRQNTEAFF
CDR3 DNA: TGTGCCAGCAGCTCCAGGAGACAGAACACTGAAGCTTTCTTT

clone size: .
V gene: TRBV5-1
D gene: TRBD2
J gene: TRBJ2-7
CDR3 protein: CASQSIAGASIEQYF
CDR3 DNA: TGCGCCAGCCAATCGATAGCGGGAGCATCAATCGAGCAGTACTTC

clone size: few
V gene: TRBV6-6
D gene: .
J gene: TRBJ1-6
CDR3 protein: CASSYAGPSHSPLHF
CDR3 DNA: TGTGCCAGCAGTTACGCAGGACCCTCCCATTCACCCCTCCACTTT

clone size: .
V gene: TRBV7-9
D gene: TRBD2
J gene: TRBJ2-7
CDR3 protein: CASSLELAGPGDEQYF
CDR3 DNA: TGTGCCAGCAGCTTAGAGCTAGCGGGCCCCGGGGATGAGCAGTACTTC

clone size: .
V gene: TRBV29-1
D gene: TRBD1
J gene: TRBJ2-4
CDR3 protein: CSVRGTGENIQYF
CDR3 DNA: TGCAGCGTCCGCGGGACAGGGGAAAACATTCAGTACTTC

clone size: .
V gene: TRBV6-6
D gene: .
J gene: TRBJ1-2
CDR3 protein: CASSYSQEVPYTF
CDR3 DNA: TGTGCCAGCAGTTACTCACAGGAGGTGCCCTACACCTTC

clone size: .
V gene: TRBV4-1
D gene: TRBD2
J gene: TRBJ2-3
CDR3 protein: CASSQEASGRFWDTQYF
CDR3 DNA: TGCGCCAGCAGCCAAGAAGCTAGCGGGAGGTTCTGGGATACGCAGTATTTT

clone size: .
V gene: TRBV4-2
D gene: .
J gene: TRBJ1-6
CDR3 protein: CASSQDAAPPLHF
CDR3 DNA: TGTGCCAGCAGCCAAGACGCGGCCCCACCCCTCCACTTT